The source of this T cell receptor (beta chain) is a study of cytomegalovirus exposure and HLA in healthy donors. Repertoires were generated with immunoSEQ multiplex PCR, while TCRdb's copy carries only in-frame clones and drops some. Seen here are roughly 120,000 clones, around 85% observed once, and the top ten hold roughly 4.4%. This CDR3 has 14 residues. The germline V gene encodes CDR1 SGHAT and CDR2 FQNNGV. Germline trimming cut 4 bases from V and 8 bases from J; bases unmatched to any gene: 7. This TCR was recovered from a man in his late teens or twenties in good health and CMV-seropositive. This chain joins TRBV11-2 and TRBJ2-3; 9 bases match TRBD2. The sequenced sample was PBMCs. DNA for the CDR3: TGTGCCAGCAGCTCCGGACTAGCGCCTGGTACGCAGTATTTT. As protein: CASSSGLAPGTQYF.